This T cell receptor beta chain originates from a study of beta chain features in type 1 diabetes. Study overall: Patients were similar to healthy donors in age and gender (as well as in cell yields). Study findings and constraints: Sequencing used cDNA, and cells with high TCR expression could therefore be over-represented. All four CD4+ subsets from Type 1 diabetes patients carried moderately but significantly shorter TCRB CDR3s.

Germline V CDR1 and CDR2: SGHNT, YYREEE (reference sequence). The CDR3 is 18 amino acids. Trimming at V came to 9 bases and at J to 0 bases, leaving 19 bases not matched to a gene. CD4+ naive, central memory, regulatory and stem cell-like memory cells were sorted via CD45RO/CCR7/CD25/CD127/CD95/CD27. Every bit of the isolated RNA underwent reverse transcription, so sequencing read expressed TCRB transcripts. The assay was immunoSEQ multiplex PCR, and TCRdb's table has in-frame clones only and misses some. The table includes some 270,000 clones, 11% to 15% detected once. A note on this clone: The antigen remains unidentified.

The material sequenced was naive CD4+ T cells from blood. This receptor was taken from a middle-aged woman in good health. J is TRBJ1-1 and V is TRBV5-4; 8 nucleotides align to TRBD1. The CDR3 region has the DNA TGTGCCACCCATGAGACAGGGGATATAAGTGTATTGAACACTGAAGCTTTCTTT. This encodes CATHETGDISVLNTEAFF. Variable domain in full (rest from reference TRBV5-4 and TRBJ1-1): ETGVTQSPTHLIKTRGQQVTLRCSSQSGHNTVSWYQQALGQGPQFIFQYYREEENGRGNFPPRFSGLQFPNYSSELNVNALELDDSALYLCATHETGDISVLNTEAFFGQGTRLTVV.